The rows below give T cell receptor beta chains drawn from one sample of a study of blood T cell repertoires in COVID-19. TCRdb's copy holds only in-frame clones and misses some; the assay was immunoSEQ multiplex PCR. The data contain 110,000 or so clones, around 85% of them singletons. The sequenced sample was peripheral blood. Receptor source: a woman aged 55-70 years with COVID-19, enrolled during active disease. The CDR3 runs from the conserved cysteine through the conserved F or W. Rows give clone size only sometimes, using once, few, many, or a class for an expanded clone.

TRBV7-5	-	TRBJ2-5	CVRSPWPSGGAVTQYF
TRBV29-1	-	TRBJ1-4	CSATGQATNEKLFF
TRBV5-5	-	TRBJ2-7	CASSPWGPGQAYEQYF
TRBV2	-	TRBJ2-1	CASSDPPSLRGQFF
TRBV21-1	-	TRBJ2-7	CASSFARDRESYEQYF
TRBV13	-	TRBJ2-7	CASSSVLSGDYEQYF
TRBV5-1	-	TRBJ2-5	CASSFPGLAGRETQYF
TRBV10-1	-	TRBJ1-1	CATSTDSEAFF
TRBV15	-	TRBJ2-7	CATSRGDSETLYEQYF
TRBV19	-	TRBJ2-1	CASSIRDRGIDEQFF
TRBV7-9	-	TRBJ2-7	CASSLGQGEYEQYF
TRBV29-1	once	TRBJ2-7	CSVARTGPAHEQYF
TRBV29-1	-	TRBJ1-1	CSVWTLRQGSNTEAFF
TRBV15	-	TRBJ2-5	CATSPRSSGTETQYF
TRBV5-8	many	TRBJ2-5	CASSSVDRGGLQETQYF
TRBV30	once	TRBJ1-4	CAWSEGGKLFF
TRBV6-5	-	TRBJ1-2	CASSPLGKERGYTF
TRBV2	-	TRBJ1-6	CASRTGGRSPLHF
TRBV5-5	-	TRBJ1-5	CASSLGPPGQPQHF
TRBV19	once	TRBJ1-2	CASSLRGSNYGYTF
TRBV7-9	few	TRBJ1-2	CASSFLSRVHGYTF
TRBV3-1/TRBV3-2	-	TRBJ2-5	CASSQDVSGGKETQYF
TRBV7-9	-	TRBJ1-3	CASSPGEERNTIYF
TRBV15	-	TRBJ2-7	CATSDSYEQYF
TRBV18	-	TRBJ1-3	CASSPTASSGNTIYF
TRBV2	-	TRBJ1-1	CASSGTGGEDTEAFF
TRBV29-1	-	TRBJ1-2	CSVTTGAPIYGYTF
TRBV19	few	TRBJ2-3	CASTRRVAAADTQYF
TRBV4-2	-	TRBJ2-1	CASSQDGPRGYENEQFF
TRBV4-3	-	TRBJ2-5	CASSQGGGPMEETQYF
TRBV6-2/TRBV6-3	-	TRBJ2-3	CASSGQATDTQYF
TRBV6-6	-	TRBJ1-2	CASSYSGHQTMGYTF
TRBV9	-	TRBJ1-2	CASSVEGQGRPYGYTF
TRBV7-2	once	TRBJ2-1	CASSSYRGGPEQFF
TRBV6-5	-	TRBJ1-2	CASTLGQGARGYTF
TRBV3-1/TRBV3-2	-	TRBJ2-1	CASSQMRALYNEQFF
TRBV10-3	-	TRBJ1-2	CAISESALDGYTF
TRBV29-1	-	TRBJ1-6	CSATTGQGSPLHF
TRBV4-1	-	TRBJ1-1	CASSQPYTEAFF
TRBV7-3	-	TRBJ1-1	CASSLGLQGQAFF
TRBV5-1	-	TRBJ1-3	CASSLGTAGNTIYF
TRBV6-1	-	TRBJ2-3	CASSEIQDTQYF
TRBV15	-	TRBJ1-5	CATSIFPGTDHLSNQPQHF
TRBV10-3	-	TRBJ2-1	CAIRPTSGANNEQFF
TRBV3-1/TRBV3-2	-	TRBJ1-6	CASSPDSFNSPLHF
TRBV6-1	few	TRBJ2-1	CASSERITGSSYNEQFF